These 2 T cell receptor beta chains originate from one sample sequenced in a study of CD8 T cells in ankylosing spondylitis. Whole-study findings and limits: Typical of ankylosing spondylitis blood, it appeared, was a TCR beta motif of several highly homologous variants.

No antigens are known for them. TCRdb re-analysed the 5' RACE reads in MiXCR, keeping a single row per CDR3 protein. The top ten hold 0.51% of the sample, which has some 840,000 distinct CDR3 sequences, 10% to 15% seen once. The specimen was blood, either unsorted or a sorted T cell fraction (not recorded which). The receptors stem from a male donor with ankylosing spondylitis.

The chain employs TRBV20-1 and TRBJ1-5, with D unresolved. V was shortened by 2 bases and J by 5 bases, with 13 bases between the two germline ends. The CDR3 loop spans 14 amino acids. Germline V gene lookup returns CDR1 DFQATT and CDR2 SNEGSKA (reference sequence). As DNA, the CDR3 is TGCAGTGCTAGACACTTGCAGCAAGATCAGCCCCAGCATTTT. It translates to CSARHLQQDQPQHF.

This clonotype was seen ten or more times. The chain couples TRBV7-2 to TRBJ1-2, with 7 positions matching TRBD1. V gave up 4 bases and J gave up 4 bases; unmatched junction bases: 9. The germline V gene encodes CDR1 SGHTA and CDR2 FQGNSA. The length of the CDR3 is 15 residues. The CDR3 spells CASSSYRGEGYGYTF. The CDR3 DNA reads TGTGCCAGCAGCTCGTACAGGGGTGAAGGCTATGGCTACACCTTC.